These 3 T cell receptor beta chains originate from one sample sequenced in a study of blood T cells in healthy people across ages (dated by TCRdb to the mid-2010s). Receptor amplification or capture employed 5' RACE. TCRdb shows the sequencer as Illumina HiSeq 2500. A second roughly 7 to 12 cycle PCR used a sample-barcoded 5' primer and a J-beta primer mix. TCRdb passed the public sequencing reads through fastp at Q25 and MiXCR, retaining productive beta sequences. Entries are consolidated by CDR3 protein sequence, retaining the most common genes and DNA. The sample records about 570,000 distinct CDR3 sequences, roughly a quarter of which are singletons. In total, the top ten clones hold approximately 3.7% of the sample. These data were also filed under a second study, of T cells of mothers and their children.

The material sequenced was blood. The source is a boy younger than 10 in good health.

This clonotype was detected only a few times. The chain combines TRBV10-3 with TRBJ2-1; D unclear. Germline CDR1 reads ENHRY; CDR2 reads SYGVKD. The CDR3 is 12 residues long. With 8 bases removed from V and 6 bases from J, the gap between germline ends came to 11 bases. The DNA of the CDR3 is TGTGCCATCGGCTCCCAGGTCAATGAGCAGTTCTTC. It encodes CAIGSQVNEQFF.

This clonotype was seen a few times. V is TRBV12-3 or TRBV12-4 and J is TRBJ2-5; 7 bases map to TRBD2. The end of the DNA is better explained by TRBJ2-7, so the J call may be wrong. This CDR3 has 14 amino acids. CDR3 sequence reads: CAIREGTAAYEQYF. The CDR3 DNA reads TGTGCCATCAGGGAGGGGACGGCGGCGTACGAGCAGTACTTC.

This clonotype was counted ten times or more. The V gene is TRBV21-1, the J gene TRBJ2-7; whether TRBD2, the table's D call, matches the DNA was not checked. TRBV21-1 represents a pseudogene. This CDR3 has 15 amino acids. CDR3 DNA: TGTGCCAGCAGCCAGGCTAGCGGGAGATCGGGCGAGCAGTACTTC. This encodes CASSQASGRSGEQYF.